The 22 T cell receptor beta chains below come from one sample, sequenced in a study of T cell responses to AZD1222 COVID-19 vaccine. Repertoires were generated with immunoSEQ multiplex PCR, while TCRdb's copy carries only in-frame clones and drops some. The data show more than 50,000 clones, with 70% to 90% seen just once and 3.5% to 4% held by the top ten. The sample in question was peripheral blood, obtained on day 0 of AZD1222 vaccination. These receptors all come from an adult in good health.

This sequence joins TRBV10-3 and TRBJ2-1; the D gene could be TRBD1 or TRBD2 (6 bases each). Germline CDR1 reads ENHRY; CDR2 reads SYGVKD. The CDR3 sequence is 17 residues long. Deletions cut 4 bases from V and 0 bases from J, with 16 bases between. The CDR3 nucleotides read TGTGCCATCAGTGCGACAGGAGGGGCGAGCTCCTACAATGAGCAGTTCTTC. Translation: CAISATGGASSYNEQFF.

V gene TRBV5-4 combines with J gene TRBJ2-7, with D possibly matching TRBD2 (5 bases). This CDR3 is built from 13 residues. The germline V and J ends were trimmed by 4 bases and 3 bases, with 11 bases remaining between them. Germline lookup yields CDR1 SGHNT and CDR2 YYREEE (reference sequence). The CDR3 region has the DNA TGTGCCAGCAGCAGAGGACTTATCTACGAGCAGTACTTC. Its protein product is CASSRGLIYEQYF.

The rearrangement joins TRBV9 to TRBJ2-5, with 8 bases aligning to TRBD2. Per the germline V gene, CDR1 is SGDLS and CDR2 is YYNGEE. The length of the CDR3 is 14 residues. J was trimmed by 5 bases and V by 0 bases; bases with no gene match: 3. CDR3 in DNA: TGTGCCAGCAGCGTAGCGGGGGGGCTGGAGACCCAGTACTTC. Translated, it gives CASSVAGGLETQYF.

This chain connects TRBV28 to TRBJ1-1; tentatively, D is TRBD1 (5 bases). The CDR3 spans 13 residues. CDR1 is MDHEN, CDR2 SYDVKM, per germline. V gave up 4 bases and J gave up 7 bases, with 13 bases separating them. CDR3 in DNA: TGTGCCAGCAGTTCTCCGGGGGGGGTTGAAGCTTTCTTT. This gives the protein CASSSPGGVEAFF.

The rearrangement uses TRBV5-1 and TRBJ1-1, with 8 bases lining up with TRBD1. The V and J ends lost 3 bases and 1 base, in that order; junction bases with no gene match: 5. Germline V gene data show CDR1 as SGHRS and CDR2 as YFSETQ. The CDR3 is 15 residues long. The DNA of the CDR3 is TGCGCCAGCAGCTCCATTGGACAGGGGAACACTGAAGCTTTCTTT. It specifies CASSSIGQGNTEAFF.

The gene calls are TRBV4-1 and TRBJ2-7, with D possibly being TRBD1 (5 bases). The length of the CDR3 is 14 residues. Germline V lookup: CDR1 MGHRA, CDR2 YSYEKL. V dropped 0 bases and J dropped 2 bases, with 8 bases sitting between them. In DNA, the CDR3 is TGCGCCAGCAGCCAAGATCCAGGGCCCTACGAGCAGTACTTC. Its protein product is CASSQDPGPYEQYF.

The chain carries TRBV2 and TRBJ1-1; 7 positions match TRBD1. Germline lookup yields CDR1 SNHLY and CDR2 FYNNEI. V shed 7 bases, J shed 8 bases, and the junction held 4 bases outside the gene matches. The CDR3 is made up of 11 amino acids. The CDR3 loop is CASNRGIEAFF. CDR3 in DNA: TGTGCCAGCAACAGGGGAATCGAAGCTTTCTTT.

As for this clone: At one end the junction does not follow the germline gene, possibly because of a read error. This chain joins TRBV7-8 and TRBJ1-4; 7 positions match TRBD1. Germline V lookup: CDR1 SGHVS, CDR2 FQNEAQ. The CDR3 totals 16 residues. The CDR3 protein is CASSLAPGTVNEKLFF. The CDR3 nucleotides read TGCGCCAGCAGCTTAGCGCCGGGGACAGTTAATGAAAAACTGTTTTTT.

V gene TRBV5-1 combines with J gene TRBJ1-2; TRBD1 matches 7 bases. From germline, CDR1 is SGHRS and CDR2 YFSETQ. The CDR3 contains 14 residues. Trimming cost V 1 base and J 5 bases; bases outside gene matches: 5. The CDR3 reads CASSLSGTDYGYTF. The CDR3 DNA follows: TGCGCCAGCAGCTTGTCCGGGACAGATTATGGCTACACCTTC.

The chain uses TRBV24-1 and TRBJ2-2; 7 nucleotides align to TRBD2. V shed 1 base, J shed 0 bases, and the junction held 7 bases outside the gene matches. The CDR3 is 18 amino acids. Germline CDR1 is KGHDR and CDR2 is SFDVKD. This CDR3 is CATSDFAGRGPNTGELFF. CDR3 DNA: TGTGCCACCAGTGATTTTGCAGGGAGGGGACCGAACACCGGGGAGCTGTTTTTT.

The chain has TRBV28 and TRBJ1-5; 9 bases agree with TRBD1. This CDR3 is built from 15 residues. Germline V CDR1 and CDR2: MDHEN, SYDVKM. V gave up 1 base and J gave up 4 bases; unmatched junction bases: 2. CDR3 DNA sequence: TGTGCCAGCAGTTTATACAGGGGGCCTAATCAGCCCCAGCATTTT. This translates into CASSLYRGPNQPQHF.

This clone has only one observation. The chain links TRBV28 to TRBJ2-7, with 8 nucleotides matching TRBD1. This CDR3 has 14 amino acids. Germline V gene sequence: CDR1 MDHEN, CDR2 SYDVKM. V was pared by 6 bases and J by 3 bases, with 7 bases of the junction left unmatched. CDR3 sequence reads: CASSHGTGYYEQYF. CDR3 sequence (DNA): TGTGCCAGCAGCCACGGGACAGGCTACTACGAGCAGTACTTC.

The chain links TRBV6-1 to TRBJ1-2; D might be TRBD1 (5 bases). The CDR3 totals 13 residues. Trimming stripped 0 bases from V and 5 bases from J, with 7 bases between. Germline V gene lookup returns CDR1 MNHNS and CDR2 SASEGT. The CDR3 DNA reads as TGTGCCAGCAGTGAAGCCACAGGATATGGCTACACCTTC. Protein sequence: CASSEATGYGYTF.

The table lists this clone with a count of one. The chain carries TRBV6-5 and TRBJ2-7; possibly TRBD1 or TRBD2 for D (5 bases each). V gave up 8 bases and J gave up 6 bases, with 17 bases separating them. CDR3 length: 13 residues. The germline CDR1 and CDR2 sequences are MNHEY and SVGAGI. In DNA form, the CDR3 reads TGTGCCAGCGCCTACCGGGACCCTCCCGAGCAGTACTTC. This sequence encodes CASAYRDPPEQYF.

The chain has TRBV5-4 and TRBJ2-7; TRBD1 matches at 12 bases. In germline, CDR1 is SGHNT, CDR2 YYREEE (reference sequence). J lost 4 bases, V lost 3 bases, and 5 bases had no gene match. CDR3 length: 15 amino acids. CDR3: CASSYRDRGPYEQYF. The CDR3 DNA reads TGTGCCAGCAGCTACCGGGACAGGGGGCCTTACGAGCAGTACTTC.

The chain is built from TRBV4-3 and TRBJ2-7; D possibly uses TRBD1 or TRBD2 (6 bases each). The V and J ends lost 4 bases and 3 bases respectively, with 13 bases between them. This CDR3 spans 14 amino acids. Germline V gives CDR1 LGHNA, CDR2 YSLEER. CDR3 residues: CASSLGGRGYEQYF. CDR3 DNA sequence: TGCGCCAGCAGCCTTGGGGGGCGCGGCTACGAGCAGTACTTC.

The CDR3 reads CAWSVRGRAFF. The CDR3 bases are TGTGCCTGGAGTGTACGGGGTAGAGCTTTCTTT. V gene TRBV30 combines with J gene TRBJ1-1; no clear D gene. The CDR3 is made up of 11 amino acids. Trimming stripped 0 bases from V and 10 bases from J, with 9 bases between. The germline gives CDR1 GTSNPN, CDR2 SVGIG (reference sequence).

This rearrangement joins TRBV11-2 to TRBJ1-4; the match to TRBD1 covers 12 bases. V gave up 5 bases and J gave up 10 bases; unmatched junction bases: 8. From germline, CDR1 is SGHAT and CDR2 FQNNGV. This CDR3 is 15 amino acids long. This chain's CDR3 is CASSTGTGGGGKLFF. The CDR3 DNA sequence: TGTGCCAGCAGCACCGGGACAGGGGGCGGTGGAAAACTGTTTTTT. Full variable domain (rest looked up from reference TRBV11-2 and TRBJ1-4): EAGVAQSPRYKIIEKRQSVAFWCNPISGHATLYWYQQILGQGPKLLIQFQNNGVVDDSQLPKDRFSAERLKGVDSTLKIQPAKLEDSAVYLCASSTGTGGGGKLFFGSGTQLSVL.

J is TRBJ1-1 and V is TRBV10-3, with D tentatively TRBD1 (5 bases). The germline gives CDR1 ENHRY, CDR2 SYGVKD. V lost 4 bases and J 4 bases, leaving 13 bases between the germline ends. The CDR3 is 14 residues long. This chain's CDR3 is CAISGLRESTEAFF. The CDR3 nucleotides are TGTGCCATCAGTGGGCTCAGGGAAAGCACTGAAGCTTTCTTT.

The genes are TRBV6-2 or TRBV6-3 and TRBJ1-2; TRBD1 is a possible D gene (6 bases). Trimming took off 0 bases at V and 4 bases at J, with 15 bases between the two ends. This CDR3 spans 16 amino acids. Germline CDR1 MNHEY, CDR2 SVGEGT. The CDR3 coding sequence is TGTGCCAGCAGTTACTCGATCATTCCAGGGGCCTATGGCTACACCTTC. Translating gives CASSYSIIPGAYGYTF.

This clone was observed once. The rearrangement links TRBV19 to TRBJ1-3; unclear D gene. This CDR3 spans 15 amino acids. Between the trimmed V and J ends, which lost 7 bases and 1 base, there was a span of 14 bases. The germline V gene encodes CDR1 LNHDA and CDR2 SQIVND (reference sequence). CDR3 nucleotides: TGTGCCAGTAAATATTCCCAGAAATCTGGAAACACCATATATTTT. The encoded protein is CASKYSQKSGNTIYF.

The J gene is TRBJ1-2, the V gene TRBV3-1 (or the pseudogene TRBV3-2); TRBD1 is a possible D gene (6 bases). Trimming took off 0 bases at V and 8 bases at J, with 7 bases between the two ends. This CDR3 contains 12 residues. Germline V gene sequence: CDR1 LGHDT, CDR2 YNNKEL (reference sequence). The CDR3: CASSQDTGGYTF. The DNA of the CDR3 is TGTGCCAGCAGCCAAGATACAGGGGGCTACACCTTC.